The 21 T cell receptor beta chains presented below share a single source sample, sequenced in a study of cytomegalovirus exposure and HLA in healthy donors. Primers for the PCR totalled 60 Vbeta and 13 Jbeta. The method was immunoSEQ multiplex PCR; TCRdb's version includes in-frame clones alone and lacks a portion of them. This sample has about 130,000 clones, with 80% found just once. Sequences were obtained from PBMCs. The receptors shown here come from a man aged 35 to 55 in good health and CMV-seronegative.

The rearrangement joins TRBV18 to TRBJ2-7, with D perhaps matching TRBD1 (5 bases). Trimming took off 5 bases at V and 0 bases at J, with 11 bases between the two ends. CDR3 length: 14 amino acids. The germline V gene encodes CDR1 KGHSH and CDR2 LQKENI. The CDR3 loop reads CASSSTASSYEQYF. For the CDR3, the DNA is TGTGCCAGCTCATCGACAGCCAGCTCCTACGAGCAGTACTTC.

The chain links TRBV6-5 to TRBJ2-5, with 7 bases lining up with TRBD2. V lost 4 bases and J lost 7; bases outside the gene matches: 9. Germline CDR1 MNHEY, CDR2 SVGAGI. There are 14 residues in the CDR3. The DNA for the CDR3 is TGTGCCAGCAGTTTAGAGGGCCCGGGGGGGACCCAGTACTTC. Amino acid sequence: CASSLEGPGGTQYF.

The CDR3 loop is CAWGDSQGSEAFF. CDR3 bases: TGTGCCTGGGGCGACAGTCAGGGGTCTGAAGCTTTCTTT. The rearrangement joins TRBV30 to TRBJ1-1; a weak D match, TRBD1 (6 bases). The V and J ends lost 5 bases and 6 bases respectively, with 16 bases between them. CDR1 GTSNPN and CDR2 SVGIG come from the germline V gene (reference sequence). The CDR3 has 13 amino acids. Full variable domain (missing parts from reference TRBV30 and TRBJ1-1): SQTIHQWPATLVQPVGSPLSLECTVEGTSNPNLYWYRQAAGRGLQLLFYSVGIGQISSEVPQNLSASRPQDRQFILSSKKLLLSDSGFYLCAWGDSQGSEAFFGQGTRLTVV.

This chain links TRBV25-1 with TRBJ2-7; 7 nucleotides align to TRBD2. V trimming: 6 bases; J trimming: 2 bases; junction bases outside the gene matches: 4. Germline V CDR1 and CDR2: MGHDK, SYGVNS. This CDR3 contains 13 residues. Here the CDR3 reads CASSPSGPYEQYF. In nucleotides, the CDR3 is TGTGCCAGCAGCCCTAGCGGACCCTACGAGCAGTACTTC.

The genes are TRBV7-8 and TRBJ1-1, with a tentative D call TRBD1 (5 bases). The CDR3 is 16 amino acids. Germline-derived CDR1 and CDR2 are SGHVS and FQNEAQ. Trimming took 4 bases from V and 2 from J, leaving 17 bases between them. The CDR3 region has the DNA TGTGCCAGCAGCTCCACAGGCGTCGCTACCAACACTGAAGCTTTCTTT. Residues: CASSSTGVATNTEAFF.

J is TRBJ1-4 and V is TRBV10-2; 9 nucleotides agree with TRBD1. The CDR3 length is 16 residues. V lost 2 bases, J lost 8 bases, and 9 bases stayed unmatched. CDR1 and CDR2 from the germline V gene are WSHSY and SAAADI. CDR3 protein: CASSEVGDRVEEKLFF. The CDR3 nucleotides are TGCGCCAGCAGTGAGGTTGGGGACAGGGTCGAGGAAAAACTGTTTTTT.

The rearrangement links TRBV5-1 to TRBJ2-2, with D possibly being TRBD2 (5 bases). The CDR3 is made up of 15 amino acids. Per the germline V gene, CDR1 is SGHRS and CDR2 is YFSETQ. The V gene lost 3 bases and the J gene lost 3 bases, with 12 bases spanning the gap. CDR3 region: CASSYPSTHTGELFF. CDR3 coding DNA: TGCGCCAGCAGCTACCCTAGCACACACACCGGGGAGCTGTTTTTT.

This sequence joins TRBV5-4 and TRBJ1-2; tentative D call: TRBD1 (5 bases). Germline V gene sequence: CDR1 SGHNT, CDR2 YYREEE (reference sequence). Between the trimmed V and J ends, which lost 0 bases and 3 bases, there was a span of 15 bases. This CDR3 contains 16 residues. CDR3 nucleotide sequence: TGTGCCAGCAGCTTGGGCCAGGGCGGGGGTTACTATGGCTACACCTTC. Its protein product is CASSLGQGGGYYGYTF.

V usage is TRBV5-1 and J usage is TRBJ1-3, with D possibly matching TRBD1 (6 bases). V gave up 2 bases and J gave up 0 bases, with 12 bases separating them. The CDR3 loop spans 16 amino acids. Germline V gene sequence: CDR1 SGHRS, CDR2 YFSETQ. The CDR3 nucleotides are TGCGCCAGCAGCTTTGACAGGCCTAGCTCTGGAAACACCATATATTTT. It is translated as CASSFDRPSSGNTIYF.

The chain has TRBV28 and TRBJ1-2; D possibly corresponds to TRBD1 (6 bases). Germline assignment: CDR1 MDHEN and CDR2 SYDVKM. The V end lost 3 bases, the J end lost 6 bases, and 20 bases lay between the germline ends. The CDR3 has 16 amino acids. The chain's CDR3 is CASSLGGAGAWNGYTF. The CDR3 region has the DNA TGTGCCAGCAGTTTGGGAGGGGCGGGGGCTTGGAATGGCTACACCTTC.

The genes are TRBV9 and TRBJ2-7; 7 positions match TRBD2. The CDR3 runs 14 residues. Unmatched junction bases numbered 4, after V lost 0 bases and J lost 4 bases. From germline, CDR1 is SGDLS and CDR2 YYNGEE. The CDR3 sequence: CASSVGLAGYEQYF. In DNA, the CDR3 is TGTGCCAGCAGCGTAGGGTTAGCGGGTTACGAGCAGTACTTC.

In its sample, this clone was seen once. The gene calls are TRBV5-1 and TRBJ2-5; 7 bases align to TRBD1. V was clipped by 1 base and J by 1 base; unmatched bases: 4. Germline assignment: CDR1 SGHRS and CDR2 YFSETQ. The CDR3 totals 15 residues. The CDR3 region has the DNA TGCGCCAGCAGCTTGTTGGGACAGTCCCAAGAGACCCAGTACTTC. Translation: CASSLLGQSQETQYF.

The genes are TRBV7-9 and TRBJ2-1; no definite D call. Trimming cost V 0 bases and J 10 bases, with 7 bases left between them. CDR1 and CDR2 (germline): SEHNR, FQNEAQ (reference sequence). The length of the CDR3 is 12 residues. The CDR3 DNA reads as TGTGCCAGCAGCTTAGCCCTAGTCGAGCAGTTCTTC. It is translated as CASSLALVEQFF.

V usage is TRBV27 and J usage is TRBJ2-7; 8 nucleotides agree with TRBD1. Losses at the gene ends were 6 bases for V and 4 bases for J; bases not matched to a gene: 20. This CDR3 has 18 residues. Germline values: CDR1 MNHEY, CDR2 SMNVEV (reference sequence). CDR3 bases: TGTGCCAGCAGATTAACGGATCGGCCCGGGGACAGGCTTTACGAGCAGTACTTC. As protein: CASRLTDRPGDRLYEQYF.

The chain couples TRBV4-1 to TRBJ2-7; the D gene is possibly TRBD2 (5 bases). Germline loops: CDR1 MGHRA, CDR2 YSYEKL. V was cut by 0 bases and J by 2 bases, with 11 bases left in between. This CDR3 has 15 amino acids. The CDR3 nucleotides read TGCGCCAGCAGCCAAGAGAGGGCTGGGCCCTACGAGCAGTACTTC. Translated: CASSQERAGPYEQYF.

CDR3 coding DNA: TGTGCCAGCAGCACTTGGACTAGCGTTGGTGAGACCCAGTACTTC. Its translation is CASSTWTSVGETQYF. The rearrangement joins TRBV9 to TRBJ2-5; 9 bases are a match to TRBD2. In germline, CDR1 is SGDLS, CDR2 YYNGEE. V lost 4 bases, J lost 5 bases, and 9 bases stayed unmatched. CDR3 length: 15 amino acids.

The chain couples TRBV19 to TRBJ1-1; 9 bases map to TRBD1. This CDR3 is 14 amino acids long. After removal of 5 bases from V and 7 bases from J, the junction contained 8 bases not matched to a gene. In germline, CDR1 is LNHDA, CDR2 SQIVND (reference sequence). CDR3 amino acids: CASSPWDRVNEAFF. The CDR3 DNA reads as TGTGCCAGTAGTCCTTGGGACAGGGTGAATGAAGCTTTCTTT.

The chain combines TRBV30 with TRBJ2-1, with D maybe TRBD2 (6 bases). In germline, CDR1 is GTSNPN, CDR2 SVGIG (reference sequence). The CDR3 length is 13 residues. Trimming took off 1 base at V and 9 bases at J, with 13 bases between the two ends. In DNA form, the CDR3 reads TGTGCCTGGAGTGCAACTGGGGGAGGTGAGCAGTTCTTC. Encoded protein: CAWSATGGGEQFF.

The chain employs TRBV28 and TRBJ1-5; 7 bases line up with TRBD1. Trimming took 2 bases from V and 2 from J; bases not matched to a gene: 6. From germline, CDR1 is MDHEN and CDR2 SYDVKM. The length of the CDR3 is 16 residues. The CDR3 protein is CASSLRQGMGNQPQHF. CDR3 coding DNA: TGTGCCAGCAGTTTACGACAGGGAATGGGCAATCAGCCCCAGCATTTT. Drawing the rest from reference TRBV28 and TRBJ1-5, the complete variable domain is DVKVTQSSRYLVKRTGEKVFLECVQDMDHENMFWYRQDPGLGLRLIYFSYDVKMKEKGDIPEGYSVSREKKERFSLILESASTNQTSMYLCASSLRQGMGNQPQHFGDGTRLSIL.

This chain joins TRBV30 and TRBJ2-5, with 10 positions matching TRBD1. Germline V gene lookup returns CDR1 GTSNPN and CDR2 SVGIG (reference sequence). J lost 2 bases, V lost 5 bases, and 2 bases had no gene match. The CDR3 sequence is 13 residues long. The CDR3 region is CAWGQGGQETQYF. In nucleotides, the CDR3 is TGTGCCTGGGGACAGGGGGGGCAAGAGACCCAGTACTTC.

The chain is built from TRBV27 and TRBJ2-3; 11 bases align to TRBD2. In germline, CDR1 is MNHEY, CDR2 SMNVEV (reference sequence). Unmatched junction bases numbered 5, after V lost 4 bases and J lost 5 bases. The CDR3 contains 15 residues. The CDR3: CASSSPGTSGDTQYF. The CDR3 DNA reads TGTGCCAGCAGTTCCCCAGGGACTAGCGGAGATACGCAGTATTTT.